The clone carrying this T cell receptor beta chain was observed a few times. TCRdb's table, derived via immunoSEQ multiplex PCR, lists solely in-frame clones and lacks some. The sample consists of fewer than 15,000 clones, about 76% of them appearing once. The data derive from a study of tumor-infiltrating lymphocytes in localized non-small cell lung cancer. Germline V gene lookup returns CDR1 SGDLS and CDR2 YYNGEE. This CDR3 is 14 amino acids long. Trimming pared 6 bases from V and 1 base from J, leaving 13 bases between. This TCR derives from a human donor with non-small cell lung cancer. The specimen was uninvolved lung tissue not adjacent to the tumor. The chain carries TRBV9 and TRBJ2-5, with TRBD2 as a possible D gene (6 bases). CDR3 residues: CASNEGAGQETQYF. The CDR3 bases are TGTGCCAGCAATGAGGGAGCGGGCCAAGAGACCCAGTACTTC.